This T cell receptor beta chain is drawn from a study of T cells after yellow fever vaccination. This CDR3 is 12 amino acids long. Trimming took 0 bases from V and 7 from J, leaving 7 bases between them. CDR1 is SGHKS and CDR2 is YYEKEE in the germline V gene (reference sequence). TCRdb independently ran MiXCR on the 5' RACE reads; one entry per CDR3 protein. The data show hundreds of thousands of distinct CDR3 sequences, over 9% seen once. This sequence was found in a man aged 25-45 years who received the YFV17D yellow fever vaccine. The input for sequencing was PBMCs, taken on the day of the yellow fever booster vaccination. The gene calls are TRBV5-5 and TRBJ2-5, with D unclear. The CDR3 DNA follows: TGTGCCAGCAGCTTGGCCCGATTGACCCAGTACTTC. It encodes CASSLARLTQYF.